This is a list of T cell receptor beta chains from one sample in a study of T cell repertoires in cytomegalovirus infection. TCRdb reanalysed the reads using MiXCR and keeps one entry per CDR3 protein. The table lists nearly 550,000 distinct CDR3 sequences, approximately 15% of them singletons. The sample was CD8+ T cells from PBMCs. Source of these receptors: a human donor in good health (CMV status not recorded). Some clones in this sample may be carry-over from other donors' samples. Each CDR3 is given with its conserved first and last residue. A D gene is named only where the DNA matches it firmly. A row's size may be missing; if present it is once, few, many or a size class.

D	J	size	V	DNA	CDR3
NA	TRBJ1-5	many	TRBV13	TGTGCCAGCAGCTTAGGACGTCGCAATCAGCCCCAGCATTTT	CASSLGRRNQPQHF
TRBD1	TRBJ1-6	NA	TRBV6-5	TGTGCCAGCAGTCCGGACAGGGCTAATTCACCCCTCCACTTT	CASSPDRANSPLHF
TRBD1	TRBJ1-5	few	TRBV15	TGTGCCACCAGCCCCCGGACAGGGGCTAATCAGCCCCAGCATTTT	CATSPRTGANQPQHF
TRBD2	TRBJ2-3	many	TRBV11-2	TGTGCCAGCAGCCTCCTCCTCGGGCTAGCGGCAACCTCTAGCACAGATACGCAGTATTTT	CASSLLLGLAATSSTDTQYF
TRBD2	TRBJ2-7	many	TRBV28	TGTGCCAGCAGTTTATCTGGCGGGGGATTCTACGAGCAGTACTTC	CASSLSGGGFYEQYF
TRBD1	TRBJ1-5	few	TRBV30	TGTGCCTGGAGTGGGGGACAGGGGTTCGGTCAGCCCCAGCATTTT	CAWSGGQGFGQPQHF
TRBD1	TRBJ2-7	many	TRBV12-3/TRBV12-4	TGTGCCAGCAGTTTACAGACAGGGGATAAGTACTTC	CASSLQTGDKYF
NA	TRBJ2-7	NA	TRBV2	TGTGCCAGCAGTGGGAGATTACAAGTCCAGTTCTACGAGCAGTACTTC	CASSGRLQVQFYEQYF
TRBD1	TRBJ1-5	many	TRBV7-6	TGTGCCAGCAGCCCACGGGACAGGGGAAGCAATCAGCCCCAGCATTTT	CASSPRDRGSNQPQHF
TRBD1	TRBJ1-1	many	TRBV27	TGTGCCAGCAGTTTATCAGGGGGCCTGAACACTGAAGCTTTCTTT	CASSLSGGLNTEAFF
NA	TRBJ2-7	few	TRBV7-9	TGTGCCAGCAGCTCTCCGTCGCAAACCAAACCCTACGAGCAGTACTTC	CASSSPSQTKPYEQYF
NA	TRBJ2-1	NA	TRBV3-1	TGTGCCAGCAGCCAAGATCTAAGTGGGGGGAATGAGCAGTTCTTC	CASSQDLSGGNEQFF
TRBD1	TRBJ2-7	many	TRBV12-3/TRBV12-4	TGTGCCAGCACTGCCGACAGGGCCTACGAGCAGTACTTC	CASTADRAYEQYF
TRBD2	TRBJ2-1	many	TRBV7-8	TGTGCCAGCAGATCCCGGACTAGCGGCTACAATGAGCAGTTCTTC	CASRSRTSGYNEQFF
NA	TRBJ2-7	few	TRBV5-6	TGTGCCAGCAGCTTAGGGGGGACTCCCTACGAGCAGTACTTC	CASSLGGTPYEQYF
NA	TRBJ2-2	many	TRBV12-3/TRBV12-4	TGTGCCAGCAGTTTATCAGGGAAGAACACCGGGGAGCTGTTTTTT	CASSLSGKNTGELFF
TRBD2	TRBJ2-5	NA	TRBV6-6	TGTGCCAGCAGTTACCGCCAGGGAGGGTACCAAGAGACCCAGTACTTC	CASSYRQGGYQETQYF
TRBD2	TRBJ2-1	NA	TRBV15	TGTGCCACCAGCAGCTCGCCCGCTAGCGGGGAAGCAGCTATAAACAATGAGCAGTTCTTC	CATSSSPASGEAAINNEQFF
NA	TRBJ1-5	many	TRBV7-9	TGTGCCAGCAGCCAGGACCCCAGCAATCAGCCCCAGCATTTT	CASSQDPSNQPQHF
TRBD1	TRBJ2-5	few	TRBV4-1	TGCGCCAGCAGCCAAGACACAGGGGGCGTTGAGACCCAGTACTTC	CASSQDTGGVETQYF
TRBD1	TRBJ1-5	NA	TRBV5-3	TGTGCCAGAAGCTCCGACAGGGAGGGAAGCAATCAGCCCCAGCATTTT	CARSSDREGSNQPQHF
TRBD1	TRBJ2-2	few	TRBV20-1	TGCAGTGCTCCTTCCCGGACAGGCTGGGGCACCGGGGAGCTGTTTTTT	CSAPSRTGWGTGELFF
NA	TRBJ2-2	many	TRBV7-3	TGTGCCAGCAGCTCTCGGCAGGGGAATCACCGGGAGCTGTTTTTT	CASSSRQGNHRELFF